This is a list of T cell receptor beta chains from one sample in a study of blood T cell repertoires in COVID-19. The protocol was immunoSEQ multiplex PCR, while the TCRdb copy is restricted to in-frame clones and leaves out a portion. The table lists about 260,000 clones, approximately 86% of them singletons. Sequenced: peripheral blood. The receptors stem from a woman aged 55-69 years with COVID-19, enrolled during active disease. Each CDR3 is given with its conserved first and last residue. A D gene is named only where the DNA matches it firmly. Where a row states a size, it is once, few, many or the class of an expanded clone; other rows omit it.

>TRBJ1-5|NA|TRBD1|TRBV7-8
TGTGCCAGCAGCCGGGACAGTAATCAGCCCCAGCATTTT
CASSRDSNQPQHF
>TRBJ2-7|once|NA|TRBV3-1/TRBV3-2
TGTGCCAGCAGCATTAGAGGTCCTTCCTTCCCCGGAGAGCAGTACTTC
CASSIRGPSFPGEQYF
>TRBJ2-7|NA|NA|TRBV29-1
TGCAGCGTCTACCGGGACTCCACCTACGAGCAGTACTTC
CSVYRDSTYEQYF
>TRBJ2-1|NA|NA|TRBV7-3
TGTGCCAGCAGCGGTACACTAGCAGGAGAGCAGTTCTTC
CASSGTLAGEQFF
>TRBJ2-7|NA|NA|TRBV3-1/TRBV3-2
TGTGCCAGCAGCCAAGAAGGTATAGCCGGTACTTCCTACGAGCAGTACTTC
CASSQEGIAGTSYEQYF
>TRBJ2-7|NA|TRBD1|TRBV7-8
TGTGCCAGCAGCGCCCGGGACAGGGCCTACGAGCAGTACTTC
CASSARDRAYEQYF
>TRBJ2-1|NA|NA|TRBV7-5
TGTGCCAGAAGCTTAGCGAGAAGGGACAGGGAAAACAATGAGCAGTTCTTC
CARSLARRDRENNEQFF
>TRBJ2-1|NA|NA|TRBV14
TGTGCCAGCAGCCCCACAGGGTTGCCCTACAATGAGCAGTTCTTC
CASSPTGLPYNEQFF
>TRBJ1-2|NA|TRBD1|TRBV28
TGTGCCAGCGCGGGGGACAGGGTCTATGGCTACACCTTC
CASAGDRVYGYTF
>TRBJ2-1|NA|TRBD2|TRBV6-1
TGTGCCAGCAGAGAACGCCCAAGAGCGGGAGTGGTCTACAATGAGCAGTTCTTC
CASRERPRAGVVYNEQFF
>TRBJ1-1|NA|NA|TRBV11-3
TGTGCCAGCAGCTTATCAGACTACACTGAAGCTTTCTTT
CASSLSDYTEAFF
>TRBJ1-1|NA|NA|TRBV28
TGTGCCAGCAGCCAGGGTGGGGCTATGAACACTGAAGCTTTCTTT
CASSQGGAMNTEAFF
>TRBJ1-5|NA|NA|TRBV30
TGTGCCTGGAGTGTACGAGGCAGCCAGCCCCAGCATTTT
CAWSVRGSQPQHF
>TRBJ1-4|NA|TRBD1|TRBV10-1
TGCGCCAGCAGTGAGGGGACAGCAAATGAAAAACTGTTTTTT
CASSEGTANEKLFF
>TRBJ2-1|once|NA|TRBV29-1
TGCAGCGTTGACAGGGAGGCCTCCTACAATGAGCAGTTCTTC
CSVDREASYNEQFF
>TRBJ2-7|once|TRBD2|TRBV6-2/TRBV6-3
TGTGCCAGCAGGCCTAGCGGGAGCTCCTACGAGCAGTACTTC
CASRPSGSSYEQYF
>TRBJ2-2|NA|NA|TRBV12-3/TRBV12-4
TGTGGGTCCCGGAGGGTCACCGGGGAGCTGTTTTTT
CGSRRVTGELFF
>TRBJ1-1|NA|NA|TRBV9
TGTGCCAGCAGCGCTATGGGAGGGAACACTGAAGCTTTCTTT
CASSAMGGNTEAFF
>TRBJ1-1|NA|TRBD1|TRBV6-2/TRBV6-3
TGTGCCAGCAGCCAGACAGGGGCTGAAGCTTTCTTT
CASSQTGAEAFF
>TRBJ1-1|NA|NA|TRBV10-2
TGCGCCAGCAGTGAATTAGGACAGAACACTGAAGCTTTCTTT
CASSELGQNTEAFF
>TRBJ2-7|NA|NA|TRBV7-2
TGTGCCAGCAGCTATCAGTCACGGACACGGAACTACGAGCAGTACTTC
CASSYQSRTRNYEQYF
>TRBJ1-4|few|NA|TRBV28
TGTGCCATACAAGCGCTCGGGGAAAAACTGTTTTTT
CAIQALGEKLFF